The following is a T cell receptor (beta chain) sequence with its context. The entry originates in a study of blood T cell repertoires in COVID-19. The overall study: The United States, Italy and Spain were the sources of the acute and convalescent COVID-19 samples. PBMCs, B-cell-depleted T cells, or T cells were the source of the cDNA or gDNA that made up the material.

Germline assignment: CDR1 LGHDT and CDR2 YNNKEL (reference sequence). V lost 0 bases to trimming and J lost 4 bases, with 7 bases between them. The CDR3 loop spans 13 amino acids. In the original workflow: From reference gene primer amplification, estimates of nucleated cell counts were derived. Libraries were prepared by immunoSEQ multiplex PCR; TCRdb keeps only in-frame clonotypes and omits some of them. Clone size and the V and J calls come from that table; the DNA yielded D and trimming. The table has approximately 210,000 clones, approximately 87% seen once; the top ten hold 2.5% to 3%. This clonotype was sampled from an older woman with active or convalescent COVID-19. J is TRBJ2-7 and V is TRBV3-1 (or the pseudogene TRBV3-2); D remains unclear. Source material: peripheral blood. CDR3 coding DNA: TGTGCCAGCAGCCAAGAAGGAGAATACGAGCAGTACTTC. Translation: CASSQEGEYEQYF.